The source of this TCR beta chain is a study of prognosis after radiotherapy for stage I lung cancer. This CDR3 region has 13 residues. Germline CDR1 SGHVS, CDR2 FNYEAQ. V was pared by 5 bases and J by 3 bases, with 10 bases between. Genomic DNA provided the template from which TCR beta CDR3 was amplified by two-round multiplex PCR. Amplification in first-round PCR relied on primers specific to each TRBV and TRBJ gene. In TCRdb, the multiplex PCR reads were re-called with MiXCR into one record per CDR3 protein. The data hold under 75,000 distinct CDR3 sequences, with 26% observed a single time. This clonotype has ten or more counts.

The chain has TRBV7-6 and TRBJ1-1; no reliable D call. This material consisted of PBMCs, taken before or after stereotactic body radiation therapy (not recorded which). The sequence was collected from a donor over 45 with non-small cell lung cancer. The DNA of the CDR3 is TGTGCCAGCAGCCAAACGAGGGACACTGAAGCTTTCTTT. This encodes CASSQTRDTEAFF.